This TCR beta chain was sequenced in a study of identical twins. Study conclusions and caveats: Clonotypes of the beta chain that were abundant in cord blood carried fewer insertions (memory repertoires showed none).

From the 5' RACE reads, TCRdb called clonotypes with MiXCR, one entry per CDR3 protein. The sample holds 700,000 or so distinct CDR3 sequences, approximately 22% seen once. With respect to this clonotype: No antigen is known for it.

A further study also used this sample, focusing on T cells expressing NK-cell markers. In that study: The TCR beta repertoires originated in sorted CD3+CD56+NKG2C+, CD3+CD56+NKG2C- and CD3+CD56-NKG2C+ T cells. HCMV serostatus: most of the eight sequenced donors positive, one negative.

The sequence was collected from a woman between 18 and 30 years old in good health. Sequenced: PBMCs.

CDR3 region: CASSPSRGRGPRLSEQFF. The CDR3 coding sequence is TGTGCCAGCAGCCCGAGCAGGGGTCGTGGGCCCCGGTTGAGTGAGCAGTTCTTC. The J gene is TRBJ2-1, the V gene TRBV7-8; D is perhaps TRBD1 (6 bases). Germline CDR1 is SGHVS and CDR2 is FQNEAQ. The germline V and J ends were trimmed by 5 bases and 9 bases, with 29 bases remaining between them. The CDR3 loop spans 18 amino acids.